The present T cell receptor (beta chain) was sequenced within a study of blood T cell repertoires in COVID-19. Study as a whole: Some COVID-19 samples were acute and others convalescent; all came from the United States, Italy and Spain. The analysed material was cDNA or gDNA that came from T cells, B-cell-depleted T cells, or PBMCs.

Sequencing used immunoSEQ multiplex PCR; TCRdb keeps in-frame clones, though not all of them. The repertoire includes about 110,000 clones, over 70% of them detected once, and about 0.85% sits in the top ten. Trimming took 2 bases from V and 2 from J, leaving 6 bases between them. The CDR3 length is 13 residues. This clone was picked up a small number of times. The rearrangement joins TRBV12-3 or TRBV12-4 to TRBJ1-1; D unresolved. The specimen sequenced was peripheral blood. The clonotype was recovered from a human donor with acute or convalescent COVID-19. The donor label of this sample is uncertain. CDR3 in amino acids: CASSLYSNTEAFF. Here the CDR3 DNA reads TGTGCCAGCAGTTTATACAGTAACACTGAAGCTTTCTTT.